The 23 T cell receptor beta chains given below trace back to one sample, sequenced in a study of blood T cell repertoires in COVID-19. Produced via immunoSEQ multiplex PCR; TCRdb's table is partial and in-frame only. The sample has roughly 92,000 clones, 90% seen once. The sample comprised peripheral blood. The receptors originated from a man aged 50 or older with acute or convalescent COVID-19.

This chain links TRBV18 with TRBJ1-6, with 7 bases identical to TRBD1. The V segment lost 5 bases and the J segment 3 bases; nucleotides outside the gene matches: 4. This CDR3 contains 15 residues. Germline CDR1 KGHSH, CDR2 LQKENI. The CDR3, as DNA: TGTGCCAGCTCATACCGGGACAGCTATAATTCACCCCTCCACTTT. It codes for CASSYRDSYNSPLHF.

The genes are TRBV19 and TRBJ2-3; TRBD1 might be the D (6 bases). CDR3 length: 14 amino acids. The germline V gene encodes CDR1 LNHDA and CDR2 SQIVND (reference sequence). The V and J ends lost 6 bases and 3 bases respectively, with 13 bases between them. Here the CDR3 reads CASRNRARTDTQYF. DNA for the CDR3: TGTGCCAGTAGGAACAGGGCAAGGACAGATACGCAGTATTTT.

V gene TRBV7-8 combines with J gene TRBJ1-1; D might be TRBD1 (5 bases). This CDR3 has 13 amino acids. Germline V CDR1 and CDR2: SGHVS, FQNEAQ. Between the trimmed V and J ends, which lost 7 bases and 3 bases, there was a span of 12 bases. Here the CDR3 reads CASTAGVDTEAFF. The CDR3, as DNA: TGTGCCAGCACCGCGGGGGTCGACACTGAAGCTTTCTTT.

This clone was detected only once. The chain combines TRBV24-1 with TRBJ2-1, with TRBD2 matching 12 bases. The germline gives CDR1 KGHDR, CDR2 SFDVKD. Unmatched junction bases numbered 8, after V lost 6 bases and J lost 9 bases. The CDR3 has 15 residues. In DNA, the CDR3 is TGTGCCACCAGTCCACGGACTAGCGGGAATCTTGAGCAGTTCTTC. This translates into CATSPRTSGNLEQFF.

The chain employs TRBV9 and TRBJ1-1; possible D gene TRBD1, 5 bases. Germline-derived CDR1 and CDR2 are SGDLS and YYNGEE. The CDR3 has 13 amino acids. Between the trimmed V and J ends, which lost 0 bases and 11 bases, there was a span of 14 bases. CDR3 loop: CASSVAGGLDAFF. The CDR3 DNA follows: TGTGCCAGCAGCGTAGCTGGGGGACTCGACGCTTTCTTT.

CDR3 region: CASSDTGGGTNEKLFF. The CDR3, as DNA: TGTGCCAGCAGTGACACAGGGGGTGGAACTAATGAAAAACTGTTTTTT. The chain employs TRBV6-1 and TRBJ1-4; 8 nucleotides agree with TRBD1. Germline CDR1 and CDR2: MNHNS and SASEGT. V trimming: 3 bases; J trimming: 1 base; junction bases outside the gene matches: 4. The CDR3 extends over 16 amino acids.

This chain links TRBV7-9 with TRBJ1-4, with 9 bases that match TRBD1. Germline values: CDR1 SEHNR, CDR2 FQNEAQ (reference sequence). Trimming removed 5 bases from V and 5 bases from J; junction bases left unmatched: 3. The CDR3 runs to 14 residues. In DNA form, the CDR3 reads TGTGCCAGCAGCCAGGACAGGGGAAATGAAAAACTGTTTTTT. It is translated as CASSQDRGNEKLFF.

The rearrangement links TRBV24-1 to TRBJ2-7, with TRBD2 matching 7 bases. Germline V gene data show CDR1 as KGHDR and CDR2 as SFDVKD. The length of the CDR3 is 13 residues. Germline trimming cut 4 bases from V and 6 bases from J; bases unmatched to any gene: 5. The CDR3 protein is CATSDGGLSEQYF. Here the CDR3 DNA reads TGTGCCACCAGTGACGGGGGACTATCCGAGCAGTACTTC.

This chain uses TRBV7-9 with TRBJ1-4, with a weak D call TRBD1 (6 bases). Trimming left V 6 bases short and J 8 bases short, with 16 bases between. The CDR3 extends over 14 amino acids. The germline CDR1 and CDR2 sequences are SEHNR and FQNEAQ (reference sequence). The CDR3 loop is CASSQEGVFEKLFF. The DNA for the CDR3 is TGTGCCAGCAGTCAAGAGGGGGTTTTCGAAAAACTGTTTTTT.

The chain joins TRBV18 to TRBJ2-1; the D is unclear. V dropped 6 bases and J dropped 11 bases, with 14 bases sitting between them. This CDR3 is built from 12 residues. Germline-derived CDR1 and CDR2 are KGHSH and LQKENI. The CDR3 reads CASSYDWVQQFF. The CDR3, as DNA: TGTGCCAGCTCTTACGACTGGGTGCAGCAGTTCTTC.

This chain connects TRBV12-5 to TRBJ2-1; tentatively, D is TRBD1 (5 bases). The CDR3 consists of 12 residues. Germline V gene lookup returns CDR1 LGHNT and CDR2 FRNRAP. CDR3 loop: CFTAGNYNEQFF. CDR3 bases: TGTTTTACCGCAGGGAATTACAATGAGCAGTTCTTC.

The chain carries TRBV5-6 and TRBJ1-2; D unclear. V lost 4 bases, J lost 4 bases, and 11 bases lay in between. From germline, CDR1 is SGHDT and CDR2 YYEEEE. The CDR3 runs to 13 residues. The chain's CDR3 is CASSPGTGYGYTF. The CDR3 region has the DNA TGTGCCAGCAGCCCGGGTACGGGCTATGGCTACACCTTC.

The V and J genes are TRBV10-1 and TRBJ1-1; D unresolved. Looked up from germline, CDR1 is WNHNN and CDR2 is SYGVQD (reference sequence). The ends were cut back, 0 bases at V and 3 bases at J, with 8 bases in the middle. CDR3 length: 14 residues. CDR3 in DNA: TGCGCCAGCAGTGAGTCGAGATGGTACACTGAAGCTTTCTTT. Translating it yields CASSESRWYTEAFF.

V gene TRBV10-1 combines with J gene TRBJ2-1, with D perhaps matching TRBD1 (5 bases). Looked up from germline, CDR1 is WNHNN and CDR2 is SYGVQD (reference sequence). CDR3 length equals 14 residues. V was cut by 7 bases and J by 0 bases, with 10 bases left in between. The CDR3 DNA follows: TGCGCCAGCACAGACAGAAGCTCCTACAATGAGCAGTTCTTC. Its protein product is CASTDRSSYNEQFF.

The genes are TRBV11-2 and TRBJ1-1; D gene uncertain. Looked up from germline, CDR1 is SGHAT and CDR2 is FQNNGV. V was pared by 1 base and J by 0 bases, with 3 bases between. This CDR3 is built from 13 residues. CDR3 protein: CASSLGLNTEAFF. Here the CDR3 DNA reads TGTGCCAGCAGCTTAGGGCTGAACACTGAAGCTTTCTTT.

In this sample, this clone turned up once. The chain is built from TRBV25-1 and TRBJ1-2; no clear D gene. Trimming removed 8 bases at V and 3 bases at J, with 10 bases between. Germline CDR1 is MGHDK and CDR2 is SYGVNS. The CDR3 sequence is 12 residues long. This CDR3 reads CASRWRDYGYTF. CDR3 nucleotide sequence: TGTGCCAGCCGGTGGCGGGACTATGGCTACACCTTC.

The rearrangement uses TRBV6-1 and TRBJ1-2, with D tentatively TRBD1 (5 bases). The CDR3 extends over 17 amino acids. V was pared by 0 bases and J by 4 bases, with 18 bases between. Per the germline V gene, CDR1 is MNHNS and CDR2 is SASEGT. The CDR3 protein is CASSEAQYGGGGYGYTF. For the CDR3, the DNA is TGTGCCAGCAGTGAAGCGCAGTATGGGGGGGGAGGCTATGGCTACACCTTC.

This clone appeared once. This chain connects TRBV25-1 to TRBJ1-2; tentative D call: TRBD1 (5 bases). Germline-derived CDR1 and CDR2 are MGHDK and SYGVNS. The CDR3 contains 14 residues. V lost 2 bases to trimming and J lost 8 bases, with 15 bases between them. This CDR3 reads CASSERQTVWGYTF. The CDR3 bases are TGTGCCAGCAGTGAACGACAGACCGTCTGGGGCTACACCTTC.

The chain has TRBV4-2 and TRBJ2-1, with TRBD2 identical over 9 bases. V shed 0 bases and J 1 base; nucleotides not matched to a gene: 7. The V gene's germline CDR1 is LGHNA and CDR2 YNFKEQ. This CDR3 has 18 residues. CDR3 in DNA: TGTGCCAGCAGCCAAGATTGGAGTAGCGGGAGTTCCTACAATGAGCAGTTCTTC. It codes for CASSQDWSSGSSYNEQFF.

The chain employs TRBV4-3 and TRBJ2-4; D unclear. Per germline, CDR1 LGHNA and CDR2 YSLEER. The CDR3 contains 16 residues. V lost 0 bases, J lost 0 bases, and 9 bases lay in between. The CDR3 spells CASSQDRSSAKNIQYF. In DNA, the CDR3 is TGCGCCAGCAGCCAAGATCGGAGTTCAGCCAAAAACATTCAGTACTTC.

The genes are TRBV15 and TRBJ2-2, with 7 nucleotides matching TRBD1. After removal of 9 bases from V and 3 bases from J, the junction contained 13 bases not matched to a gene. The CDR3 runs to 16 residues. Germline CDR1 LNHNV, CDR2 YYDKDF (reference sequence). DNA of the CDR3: TGTGCCACGGATGAGGGGGCCAATCGGGACACCGGGGAGCTGTTTTTT. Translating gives CATDEGANRDTGELFF.

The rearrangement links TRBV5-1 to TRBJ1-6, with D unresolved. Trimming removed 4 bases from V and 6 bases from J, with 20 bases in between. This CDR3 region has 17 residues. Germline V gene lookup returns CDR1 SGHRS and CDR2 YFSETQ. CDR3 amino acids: CASSLLPRGFSNSPLHF. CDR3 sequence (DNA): TGCGCCAGCAGCCTCCTTCCGAGAGGGTTTAGTAATTCACCCCTCCACTTT.

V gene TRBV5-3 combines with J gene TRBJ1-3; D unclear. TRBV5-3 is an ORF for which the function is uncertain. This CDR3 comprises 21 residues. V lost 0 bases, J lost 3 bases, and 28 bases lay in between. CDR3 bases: TGTGCCAGAAGCTTGGCACACAAGTCAGATAGCACGACCAACTGTGGAAACACCATATATTTT. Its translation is CARSLAHKSDSTTNCGNTIYF.